This T cell receptor (beta chain) was recorded in a study of CD8+CD57+ T cells in acquired aplastic anemia. For the study at large: As sequenced from healthy donors, CD4+ cells averaged around 11 million reads. Study results and caveats: Between the patient and control groups, CD8+ Simpson's diversity did not differ significantly.

This CDR3 region has 11 residues. The germline CDR1 and CDR2 sequences are SGHRS and YFSETQ. V lost 5 bases and J lost 5, with 8 bases in between. On this clonotype itself: Its cognate antigen is unknown.

TCR beta VDJ and CDR3 profiling used genomic DNA as template. TCRdb re-derived calls from the reads in MiXCR, one entry per CDR3 protein. There are fewer than 200,000 distinct CDR3 sequences in the sample; 50% to 75% occur only once, and 45% lies in the top ten. The sample was sorted CD4+, CD8+, or CD8+CD57+ T cells (not recorded which) from PBMCs. The sequence was obtained from a human donor in good health. The chain couples TRBV5-1 to TRBJ2-7; TRBD1 might be the D (5 bases). CDR3 region: CASSGADEQYF. Written as DNA, the CDR3 is TGCGCCAGCAGTGGGGCTGACGAGCAGTACTTC.